This is a list of T cell receptor beta chains from one sample in a study of coeliac disease. Clones were read by immunoSEQ multiplex PCR, and TCRdb kept only the in-frame ones, dropping some. The sample includes approximately 2,500 clones, approximately 67% of them seen just once. The source material was lamina propria lymphocytes from the gut. The receptors were sampled from a woman in her 70s with celiac disease on a gluten-free diet. CDR3s include the opening cysteine and the closing phenylalanine or tryptophan. D genes are given only for firm matches. Clone size is not always given. Where it is, it says once, few, many or a class for expanded clones.

d_gene	abundance	v_gene	j_gene	CDR3nt	CDR3aa
TRBD1	few	TRBV28	TRBJ1-2	TGTGCCAGCAGTGCACCCAACCCCGGGACAGGGGTTGGCTACACCTTC	CASSAPNPGTGVGYTF
NA	NA	TRBV5-1	TRBJ2-1	TGCGCCAGCAGCCCTGACATTTACAATGAGCAGTTCTTC	CASSPDIYNEQFF
TRBD2	few	TRBV9	TRBJ2-1	TGTGCCAGCAGCCATGGACTAGCGGGGGGTTATGAGCAGTTCTTC	CASSHGLAGGYEQFF
NA	few	TRBV6-5	TRBJ2-7	TGTGCCAGCAGAGGACAGTACGAGCAGTACTTC	CASRGQYEQYF
NA	NA	TRBV6-5	TRBJ2-1	TGTGCCAGCAGACCAAGGGGGGGCGGGAATGAGCAGTTCTTC	CASRPRGGGNEQFF
TRBD2	NA	TRBV14	TRBJ2-1	TGTGCCAGCAGCCAAAGGCGACTAGCGGTGAGCTCCTACAATGAGCAGTTCTTC	CASSQRRLAVSSYNEQFF
TRBD1	NA	TRBV27	TRBJ1-2	TGTGCCAGCAGTTATAGGACAGGGGATGGCTACACCTTC	CASSYRTGDGYTF
NA	NA	TRBV4-2	TRBJ2-4	TGTGCCAGCAGCCAAGAACAGGGAGGGAACATTCAGTACTTC	CASSQEQGGNIQYF
NA	NA	TRBV4-2	TRBJ1-1	TGTGCCAGCAGTCTAACCAGGGGAAGCACTGAAGCTTTCTTT	CASSLTRGSTEAFF
NA	NA	TRBV7-2	TRBJ2-1	TGTGCCAGCAGGGGGGCCAGCTCCTACAATGAGCAGTTCTTC	CASRGASSYNEQFF
NA	NA	TRBV5-1	TRBJ1-5	TGTGCCAGCAGCCCGTTGAGCAATCAGCCCCAGCATTTT	CASSPLSNQPQHF
TRBD1	NA	TRBV7-6	TRBJ1-1	TGTGCCAGCAGCTTGCTGGGACAGGGGGACACTGAAGCTTTCTTT	CASSLLGQGDTEAFF
NA	NA	TRBV11-2	TRBJ2-1	TGTGCCAGCAGCTTAGATCGGGGTGAGCAGTTCTTC	CASSLDRGEQFF
NA	NA	TRBV10-1	TRBJ2-1	TGCGCCAGCAGTGAGTCCGGACAGCCCAATGAGCAGTTCTTC	CASSESGQPNEQFF
NA	once	TRBV5-6	TRBJ2-2	TGTGCCAGCAGCTTGGACAGGGTTCAGGCCGGGGAGCTGTTTTTT	CASSLDRVQAGELFF
TRBD2	few	TRBV7-9	TRBJ2-2	TGTGCCACCGGACTAGCGGGGTCCGGGGAGCTGTTTTTT	CATGLAGSGELFF
TRBD2	NA	TRBV7-7	TRBJ2-5	TGTGCTAGCAGCTTAGCCCGGGGAGTAGCGGGAGGCCAAGAGACCCAGTACTTC	CASSLARGVAGGQETQYF
TRBD2	NA	TRBV12-5	TRBJ2-2	TGTGCTAGTGGACCCAGCGGGAGTGGGACCGGGGAGCTGTTTTTT	CASGPSGSGTGELFF
TRBD2	NA	TRBV9	TRBJ2-5	TGTGCCAGCAGCGTAGCGCTAGCGGAGAACCAAGAGACCCAGTACTTC	CASSVALAENQETQYF
TRBD2	NA	TRBV27	TRBJ2-3	TGTGCCAGCAGTTTATATCGGGGGGAAAGCACAGATACGCAGTATTTT	CASSLYRGESTDTQYF